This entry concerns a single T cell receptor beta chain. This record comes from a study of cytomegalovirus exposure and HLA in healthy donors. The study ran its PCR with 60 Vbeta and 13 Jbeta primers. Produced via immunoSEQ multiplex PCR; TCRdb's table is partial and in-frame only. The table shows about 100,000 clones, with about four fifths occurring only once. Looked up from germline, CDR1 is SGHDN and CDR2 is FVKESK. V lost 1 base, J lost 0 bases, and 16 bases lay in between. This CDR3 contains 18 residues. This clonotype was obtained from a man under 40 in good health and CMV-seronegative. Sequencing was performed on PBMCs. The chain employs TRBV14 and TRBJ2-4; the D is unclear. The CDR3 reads CASSQVGQAGRAKNIQYF. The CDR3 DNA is TGTGCCAGCAGCCAAGTCGGTCAGGCAGGCCGAGCCAAAAACATTCAGTACTTC.